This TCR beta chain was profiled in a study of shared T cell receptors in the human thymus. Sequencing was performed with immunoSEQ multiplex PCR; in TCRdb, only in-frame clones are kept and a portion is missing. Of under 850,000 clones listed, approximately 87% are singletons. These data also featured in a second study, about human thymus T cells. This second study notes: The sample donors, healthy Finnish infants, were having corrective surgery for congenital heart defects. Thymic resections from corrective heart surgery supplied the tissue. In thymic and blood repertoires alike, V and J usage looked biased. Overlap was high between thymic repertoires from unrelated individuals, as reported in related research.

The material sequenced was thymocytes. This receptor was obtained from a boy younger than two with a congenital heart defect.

CDR3 loop: CASSEVGLGGGYGYTF. As DNA, the CDR3 is TGTGCCAGCAGTGAAGTGGGATTGGGAGGAGGCTATGGCTACACCTTC. The V call is TRBV2, the J call TRBJ1-2; D not resolved. Trimming took 1 base from V and 4 from J, leaving 16 bases between them. Germline V lookup: CDR1 SNHLY, CDR2 FYNNEI. CDR3 size: 16 residues.